One sample yielded the 30 T cell receptor beta chains listed below, sequenced in a study of cytomegalovirus exposure and HLA in healthy donors. The PCR ran on 60 Vbeta and 13 Jbeta primers. TCRdb's copy holds only in-frame clones and misses some; the assay was immunoSEQ multiplex PCR. The table includes about 200,000 clones, 80% to 85% detected once. Material for sequencing was PBMCs. These receptors all come from a middle-aged woman in good health and CMV-seronegative.

CDR3 coding DNA: TGTGCCAGCAGCGTAGCGCCGCGGGAGGTTGCGGATACGCAGTATTTT. It encodes CASSVAPREVADTQYF. The chain joins TRBV9 to TRBJ2-3; 8 bases are a match to TRBD2. Losses at the gene ends were 0 bases for V and 6 bases for J; bases not matched to a gene: 9. The CDR3 runs 16 residues. Germline assignment: CDR1 SGDLS and CDR2 YYNGEE.

The table lists this clone with a few counts. The chain uses TRBV29-1 and TRBJ1-2, with 10 nucleotides matching TRBD1. CDR1 is SQVTM and CDR2 is ANQGSEA in the germline V gene. The J segment lost 2 bases and the V segment lost 8 bases, leaving 5 bases of the junction unmatched. The CDR3 runs 13 residues. Here the CDR3 DNA reads TGCAGCTCTGGACAGGGGGTAAACTATGGCTACACCTTC. This codes for CSSGQGVNYGYTF.

The chain has TRBV4-1 and TRBJ1-2, with D unresolved. CDR1 and CDR2 (germline): MGHRA, YSYEKL. V was cut by 4 bases and J by 0 bases, with 12 bases left in between. The CDR3 length is 15 residues. The chain's CDR3 is CASSPKTPTNYGYTF. The DNA of the CDR3 is TGCGCCAGCAGCCCTAAGACACCCACTAACTATGGCTACACCTTC.

V is TRBV10-3 and J is TRBJ1-1, with TRBD1 matching over 9 bases. This CDR3 has 14 residues. V lost 8 bases to trimming and J lost 4 bases; unmatched junction nucleotides: 8. Germline CDR1 and CDR2: ENHRY and SYGVKD. As DNA, the CDR3 is TGTGCCATCTGGGCGGGACAGGGTTCCACTGAAGCTTTCTTT. It codes for CAIWAGQGSTEAFF.

The table lists this clone with a count of one. The chain carries TRBV5-1 and TRBJ1-1; no definite D call. Between the trimmed V and J ends, which lost 0 bases and 8 bases, there was a span of 11 bases. Germline CDR1 is SGHRS and CDR2 is YFSETQ. This CDR3 is 13 amino acids long. CDR3 amino acids: CASSLVVNSEAFF. In nucleotides, the CDR3 is TGCGCCAGCAGCTTGGTTGTGAACTCCGAAGCTTTCTTT.

In this sample, this clone turned up once. CDR3 sequence: CAAAGTGSTQAFF. The CDR3 coding sequence is TGTGCCGCAGCCGGGACAGGAAGTACCCAAGCTTTCTTT. This chain joins TRBV7-9 and TRBJ1-1; 8 bases line up with TRBD1. Per germline, CDR1 SEHNR and CDR2 FQNEAQ (reference sequence). There are 13 residues in the CDR3. V trimming: 11 bases; J trimming: 9 bases; junction bases outside the gene matches: 14.

J is TRBJ2-7 and V is TRBV9; D is perhaps TRBD1 (6 bases). V gave up 4 bases and J gave up 5 bases, with 10 bases separating them. The CDR3 runs to 12 residues. Germline CDR1 SGDLS, CDR2 YYNGEE. This CDR3 is CASSSWDNEQYF. In DNA form, the CDR3 reads TGTGCCAGCAGCTCCTGGGACAACGAGCAGTACTTC.

The chain couples TRBV2 to TRBJ1-4; D is undetermined. The CDR3 extends over 14 amino acids. V lost 6 bases and J 1 base, leaving 9 bases between the germline ends. Germline CDR1 and CDR2: SNHLY and FYNNEI. The CDR3 sequence is CASSLGGTNEKLFF. Written as DNA, the CDR3 is TGTGCCAGCAGCCTCGGAGGAACTAATGAAAAACTGTTTTTT.

The chain links TRBV27 to TRBJ1-2, with TRBD1 as a possible D gene (6 bases). CDR1 is MNHEY and CDR2 is SMNVEV in the germline V gene (reference sequence). The CDR3 extends over 15 amino acids. V was cut by 3 bases and J by 2 bases, with 13 bases left in between. The CDR3, as DNA: TGTGCCAGCAGTTTTAAACCCCAGGGGAACTATGGCTACACCTTC. Residues: CASSFKPQGNYGYTF.

The rearrangement uses TRBV5-1 and TRBJ1-2, with D possibly matching TRBD1 (6 bases). This CDR3 is 13 amino acids long. The germline gives CDR1 SGHRS, CDR2 YFSETQ. The V end was cut by 4 bases, the J end by 5 bases, with 12 bases between. CDR3 region: CASSAGTSYGYTF. The DNA of the CDR3 is TGCGCCAGCAGCGCCGGGACATCGTATGGCTACACCTTC.

The chain carries TRBV13 and TRBJ2-1; tentative D call: TRBD2 (6 bases). The V gene lost 6 bases and the J gene lost 7 bases, with 13 bases spanning the gap. Germline assignment: CDR1 PRHDT and CDR2 FYEKMQ (reference sequence). The CDR3 runs 13 residues. CDR3 coding DNA: TGTGCCAGCAGTTTCTCGGGAGTAAATGAGCAGTTCTTC. This sequence encodes CASSFSGVNEQFF. The full variable domain, in which reference TRBV13 and TRBJ2-1 provide the parts outside the CDR3, is AAGVIQSPRHLIKEKRETATLKCYPIPRHDTVYWYQQGPGQDPQFLISFYEKMQSDKGSIPDRFSAQQFSDYHSELNMSSLELGDSALYFCASSFSGVNEQFFGPGTRLTVL.

The chain has TRBV2 and TRBJ2-7; 9 bases map to TRBD2. Per the germline V gene, CDR1 is SNHLY and CDR2 is FYNNEI. The CDR3 contains 11 residues. Trimming took 8 bases from V and 7 from J; bases not matched to a gene: 3. The CDR3, as DNA: TGTGCCAGCCTAGCGGGGACGGAGCAGTACTTC. As protein: CASLAGTEQYF. The variable domain in full, with the rest retrieved from reference TRBV2 and TRBJ2-7, is EPEVTQTPSHQVTQMGQEVILRCVPISNHLYFYWYRQILGQKVEFLVSFYNNEISEKSEIFDDQFSVERPDGSNFTLKIRSTKLEDSAMYFCASLAGTEQYFGPGTRLTVT.

The J gene is TRBJ2-5, the V gene TRBV9; a weak D match, TRBD2 (5 bases). V gave up 2 bases and J gave up 4 bases, with 15 bases separating them. The CDR3 loop spans 15 amino acids. The germline gives CDR1 SGDLS, CDR2 YYNGEE. CDR3 DNA sequence: TGTGCCAGCAGCGTGACGGCTGCGGGTGGAGAGACCCAGTACTTC. Translation gives CASSVTAAGGETQYF.

This clone was found a few times. The gene calls are TRBV25-1 and TRBJ1-5; the D is unclear. Germline loops: CDR1 MGHDK, CDR2 SYGVNS. Trimming stripped 1 base from V and 4 bases from J, with 8 bases between. CDR3 length: 14 residues. The CDR3 region is CASSEWSGNQPQHF. DNA for the CDR3: TGTGCCAGCAGTGAATGGTCCGGTAATCAGCCCCAGCATTTT.

The J gene is TRBJ2-7, the V gene TRBV28; D is perhaps TRBD1 (6 bases). V shed 3 bases and J shed 6 bases, with 24 bases lying between them. The CDR3 totals 17 residues. From germline, CDR1 is MDHEN and CDR2 SYDVKM. CDR3 nucleotides: TGTGCCAGCAGTTTCAATTTCCCCGACACGAACAGGGTCGAGCAGTACTTC. Its translation: CASSFNFPDTNRVEQYF.

The rearrangement uses TRBV27 and TRBJ2-3; 9 positions agree with TRBD2. The V and J ends lost 5 bases and 0 bases, in that order; junction bases with no gene match: 21. The CDR3 contains 21 residues. In germline, CDR1 is MNHEY, CDR2 SMNVEV (reference sequence). The CDR3 nucleotides read TGTGCCAGCAGTACCCAACACCTAGCGGGACAGACCCGGGCTAGCACAGATACGCAGTATTTT. It codes for CASSTQHLAGQTRASTDTQYF.

The rearrangement uses TRBV4-1 and TRBJ1-5; no clear D gene. V was clipped by 3 bases and J by 0 bases, with 6 bases between them. Germline V gene sequence: CDR1 MGHRA, CDR2 YSYEKL. This CDR3 is built from 14 residues. CDR3 protein: CASSHSDSNQPQHF. The CDR3 bases are TGCGCCAGCAGCCACAGTGATAGCAATCAGCCCCAGCATTTT.

This clone was counted only a few times. The chain uses TRBV19 and TRBJ1-1; D remains ambiguous. Germline CDR1 is LNHDA and CDR2 is SQIVND (reference sequence). The CDR3 has 12 residues. V gave up 5 bases and J gave up 6 bases, with 10 bases separating them. The CDR3 reads CASSLGFAEAFF. CDR3 DNA: TGTGCCAGTAGTCTCGGGTTCGCTGAAGCTTTCTTT.

This chain links TRBV6-5 with TRBJ2-5; 9 bases map to TRBD2. Gene TRBJ2-7 matches the end of the DNA better, so the J call may be wrong. The CDR3 is 16 residues long. Germline V gene lookup returns CDR1 MNHEY and CDR2 SVGAGI. CDR3 in amino acids: CASSYHRTSAPGEQYF. CDR3 sequence (DNA): TGTGCCAGCAGTTACCACCGGACTAGCGCCCCGGGCGAGCAGTACTTC.

The sample holds a few counts of this clone. The genes are TRBV27 and TRBJ2-5; possible D gene TRBD1, 5 bases. The V end lost 6 bases, the J end lost 2 bases, and 16 bases lay between the germline ends. This CDR3 spans 15 amino acids. Germline assignment: CDR1 MNHEY and CDR2 SMNVEV (reference sequence). CDR3 in DNA: TGTGCCAGCAGAACTTTTGGGGCAGCTCAAGAGACCCAGTACTTC. As protein: CASRTFGAAQETQYF.

This clone was picked up a small number of times. This chain links TRBV5-4 with TRBJ2-2; D may be TRBD1 (6 bases). Germline V lookup: CDR1 SGHNT, CDR2 YYREEE (reference sequence). There are 13 residues in the CDR3. The CDR3 nucleotides are TGTGTCTACCACAGGGCTGTGGCCGGGGAGCTGTTTTTT. Its protein product is CVYHRAVAGELFF.

This chain joins TRBV5-6 and TRBJ1-2; D call uncertain. This CDR3 spans 15 amino acids. The germline V and J ends were trimmed by 0 bases and 6 bases, with 15 bases remaining between them. CDR1 SGHDT and CDR2 YYEEEE come from the germline V gene. This CDR3 is CASSLVGEGDHGYTF. CDR3 DNA: TGTGCCAGCAGCTTGGTTGGCGAGGGCGATCATGGCTACACCTTC.

This rearrangement joins TRBV5-1 to TRBJ1-2; 9 positions agree with TRBD1. After removal of 4 bases from V and 6 bases from J, the junction contained 7 bases not matched to a gene. Germline V gene sequence: CDR1 SGHRS, CDR2 YFSETQ. The CDR3 contains 14 residues. The CDR3 sequence is CASSPSGTGNGYTF. CDR3 DNA sequence: TGCGCCAGCAGCCCGTCTGGGACAGGGAATGGCTACACCTTC.

The chain has TRBV10-3 and TRBJ2-7, with 8 bases matching TRBD1. The J segment lost 3 bases and the V segment lost 6 bases, leaving 7 bases of the junction unmatched. Germline V lookup: CDR1 ENHRY, CDR2 SYGVKD. The CDR3 is 14 residues long. CDR3 sequence reads: CAISGQGGSYEQYF. The CDR3 nucleotides are TGTGCCATCAGCGGACAGGGAGGAAGCTACGAGCAGTACTTC.

Note on this clone: The sample carries other DNA sequences with the same CDR3. This chain's CDR3 is CASSLGTGETQYF. The CDR3 coding sequence is TGCGCCAGCAGCTTGGGGACAGGAGAGACCCAGTACTTC. The chain is built from TRBV5-1 and TRBJ2-5; 7 bases are a match to TRBD1. Germline CDR1 reads SGHRS; CDR2 reads YFSETQ. The junction had 0 bases not matched to a gene; V was cut back by 0 bases and J by 4 bases. This CDR3 comprises 13 residues.

The genes are TRBV7-9 and TRBJ1-2, with 12 bases identical to TRBD1. Unmatched junction bases numbered 11, after V lost 6 bases and J lost 3 bases. CDR1 and CDR2 from the germline V gene are SEHNR and FQNEAQ (reference sequence). The CDR3 extends over 17 amino acids. The DNA for the CDR3 is TGTGCCAGCAGTCCAATCCGGGGGACAGGGGGCGACTATGGCTACACCTTC. This codes for CASSPIRGTGGDYGYTF.

V usage is TRBV7-9 and J usage is TRBJ1-2; D remains unclear. The CDR3 is 15 residues long. V lost 8 bases, J lost 0 bases, and 16 bases lay in between. From germline, CDR1 is SEHNR and CDR2 FQNEAQ (reference sequence). CDR3 loop: CASGRDIQSNYGYTF. The CDR3 DNA is TGTGCCAGCGGGCGAGACATACAGTCTAACTATGGCTACACCTTC.

The chain links TRBV5-1 to TRBJ2-6; D is unclear. V dropped 4 bases and J dropped 4 bases, with 6 bases sitting between them. This CDR3 has 13 amino acids. Germline values: CDR1 SGHRS, CDR2 YFSETQ. The CDR3 bases are TGCGCCAGCAGCATCGCGGGGGCCAACGTCCTGACTTTC. This codes for CASSIAGANVLTF.

The V gene is TRBV29-1, the J gene TRBJ2-1; perhaps TRBD1 as D (5 bases). V dropped 4 bases and J dropped 9 bases, with 16 bases sitting between them. Per the germline V gene, CDR1 is SQVTM and CDR2 is ANQGSEA. CDR3 length: 13 amino acids. The CDR3 region is CSVAGRDNGEQFF. As DNA, the CDR3 is TGCAGCGTTGCAGGCAGGGATAACGGTGAGCAGTTCTTC.

V gene TRBV7-2 combines with J gene TRBJ1-5; a weak D match, TRBD1 (5 bases). V was clipped by 5 bases and J by 7 bases, with 18 bases between them. CDR3 length: 15 amino acids. Germline CDR1 is SGHTA and CDR2 is FQGNSA. In nucleotides, the CDR3 is TGTGCCAGCAGCCCGGACACTTCCCGGACGCAGCCCCAGCATTTT. As protein: CASSPDTSRTQPQHF. Using reference TRBV7-2 and TRBJ1-5 for the parts outside the CDR3, the full variable domain is GAGVSQSPSNKVTEKGKDVELRCDPISGHTALYWYRQSLGQGLEFLIYFQGNSAPDKSGLPSDRFSAERTGGSVSTLTIQRTQQEDSAVYLCASSPDTSRTQPQHFGDGTRLSIL.